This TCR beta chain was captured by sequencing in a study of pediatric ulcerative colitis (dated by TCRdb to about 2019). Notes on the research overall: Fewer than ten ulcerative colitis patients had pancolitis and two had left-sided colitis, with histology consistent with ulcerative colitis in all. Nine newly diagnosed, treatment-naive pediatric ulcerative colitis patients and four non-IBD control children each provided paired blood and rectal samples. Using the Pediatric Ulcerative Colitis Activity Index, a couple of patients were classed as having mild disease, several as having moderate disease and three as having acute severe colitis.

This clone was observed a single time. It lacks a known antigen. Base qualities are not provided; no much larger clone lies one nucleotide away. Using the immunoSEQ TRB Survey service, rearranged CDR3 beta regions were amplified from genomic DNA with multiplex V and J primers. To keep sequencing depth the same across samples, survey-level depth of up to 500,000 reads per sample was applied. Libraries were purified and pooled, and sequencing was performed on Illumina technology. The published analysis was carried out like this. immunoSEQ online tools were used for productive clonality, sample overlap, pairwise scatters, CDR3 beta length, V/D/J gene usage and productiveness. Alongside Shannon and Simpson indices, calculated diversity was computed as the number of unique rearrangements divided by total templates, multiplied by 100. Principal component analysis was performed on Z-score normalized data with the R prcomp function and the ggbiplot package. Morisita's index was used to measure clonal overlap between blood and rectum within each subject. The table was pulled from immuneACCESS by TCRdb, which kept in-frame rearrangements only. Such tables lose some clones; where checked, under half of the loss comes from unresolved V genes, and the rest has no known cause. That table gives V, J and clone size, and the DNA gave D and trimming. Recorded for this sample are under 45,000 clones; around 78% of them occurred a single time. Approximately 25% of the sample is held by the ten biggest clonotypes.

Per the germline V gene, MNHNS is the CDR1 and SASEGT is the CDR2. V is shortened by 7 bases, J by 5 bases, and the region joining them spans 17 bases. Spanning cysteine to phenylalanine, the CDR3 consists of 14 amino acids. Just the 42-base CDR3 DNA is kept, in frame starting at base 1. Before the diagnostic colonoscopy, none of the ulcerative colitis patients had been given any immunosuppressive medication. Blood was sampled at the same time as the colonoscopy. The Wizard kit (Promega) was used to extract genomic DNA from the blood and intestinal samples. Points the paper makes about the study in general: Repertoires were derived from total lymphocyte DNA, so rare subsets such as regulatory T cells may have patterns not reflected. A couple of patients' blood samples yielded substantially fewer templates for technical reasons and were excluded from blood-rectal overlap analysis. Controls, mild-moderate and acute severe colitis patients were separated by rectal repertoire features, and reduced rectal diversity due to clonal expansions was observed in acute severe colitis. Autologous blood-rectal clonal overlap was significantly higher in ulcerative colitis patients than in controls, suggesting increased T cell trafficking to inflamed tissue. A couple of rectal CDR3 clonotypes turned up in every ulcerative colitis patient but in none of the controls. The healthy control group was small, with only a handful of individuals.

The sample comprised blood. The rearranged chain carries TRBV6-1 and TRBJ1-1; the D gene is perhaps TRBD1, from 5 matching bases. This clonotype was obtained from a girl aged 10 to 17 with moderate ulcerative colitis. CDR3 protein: CASTPTAAGTEAFF. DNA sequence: TGTGCCAGCACCCCGACAGCAGCTGGGACTGAAGCTTTCTTT.